What follows are 27 T cell receptor beta chains derived from one specimen sequenced in a study of CXCR3-negative and CXCR3-positive naive CD8 T cells. The TRB libraries of cDNA were built by UMI-labeled 5' RACE. TCRdb re-called the 5' RACE reads; one entry per CDR3 protein, DNA not given. The sample table includes tens of thousands of distinct CDR3 sequences. The sequenced sample consisted of naive CXCR3- CD8+ T cells from blood. This sample's subset: CD45RO-CCR7+CD27+CD95- naive CD8+ T cells lacking CXCR3 (TNR3-). The receptor source for this set is a human donor in good health. Some clones in this sample may be carry-over from other donors' samples.

V and J are TRBV7-6 and TRBJ2-2; TCRdb outputs TRBD1, but without DNA this stays unchecked. Per the germline V gene, CDR1 is SGHVS and CDR2 is FNYEAQ. The CDR3 covers 15 residues. The CDR3 region is CASSPGAGGTGELFF. The variable domain in full, with the rest retrieved from reference TRBV7-6 and TRBJ2-2, is GAGVSQSPRYKVTKRGQDVALRCDPISGHVSLYWYRQALGQGPEFLTYFNYEAQQDKSGLPNDRFSAERPEGSISTLTIQRTEQRDSAMYRCASSPGAGGTGELFFGEGSRLTVL.

The gene calls are TRBV20-1 and TRBJ2-7. The CDR3 has 15 amino acids. The V gene's germline CDR1 is DFQATT and CDR2 SNEGSKA (reference sequence). Here the CDR3 reads CSALLHYGTSYEQYF.

The chain is built from TRBV5-5 and TRBJ2-7; absent DNA, TCRdb's TRBD1 call cannot be checked. This CDR3 region has 16 residues. CDR1 and CDR2 (germline): SGHKS, YYEKEE (reference sequence). This CDR3 is CASSFPNVGGWYEQYF. The full variable domain, with the rest looked up from reference TRBV5-5 and TRBJ2-7, is DAGVTQSPTHLIKTRGQQVTLRCSPISGHKSVSWYQQVLGQGPQFIFQYYEKEERGRGNFPDRFSARQFPNYSSELNVNALLLGDSALYLCASSFPNVGGWYEQYFGPGTRLTVT.

The chain employs TRBV5-6 and TRBJ2-7. The CDR3 spans 13 residues. CDR1 SGHDT and CDR2 YYEEEE come from the germline V gene. The CDR3: CASSLVRSYEQYF.

V is TRBV5-6 and J is TRBJ2-1; TCRdb returns TRBD1, unconfirmable since there is no DNA. Germline V gene sequence: CDR1 SGHDT, CDR2 YYEEEE. This CDR3 region has 17 residues. CDR3 sequence: CASSLVGAVSIGNEQFF.

The gene calls are TRBV12-3 or TRBV12-4 and TRBJ1-2; the TCRdb D gene call, TRBD1, has no DNA to confirm it. This CDR3 has 13 residues. The CDR3 loop is CASSGHTNYGYTF.

V usage is TRBV28 and J usage is TRBJ2-7; TCRdb proposes TRBD1, but this gene call is untestable without DNA. CDR3 size: 15 residues. Germline V lookup: CDR1 MDHEN, CDR2 SYDVKM. The CDR3 loop reads CASSPPTDLAIEQYF.

Here the CDR3 reads CASSVTPTESQETQYF. V and J are TRBV28 and TRBJ2-5; TCRdb selects TRBD1, and the lack of DNA leaves this call unchecked. The CDR3 has 16 amino acids. The germline gives CDR1 MDHEN, CDR2 SYDVKM.

J is TRBJ2-7 and V is TRBV7-2. CDR1 is SGHTA and CDR2 is FQGNSA in the germline V gene. CDR3 size: 14 residues. The CDR3 is CASSFLRDSYEQYF.

V gene TRBV9 combines with J gene TRBJ2-1; TCRdb's D call of TRBD2 is untestable without DNA. There are 17 residues in the CDR3. Germline V lookup: CDR1 SGDLS, CDR2 YYNGEE. The CDR3 spells CASSVVKREVLADEQFF.

The V gene is TRBV29-1, the J gene TRBJ2-1. Germline assignment: CDR1 SQVTM and CDR2 ANQGSEA. The CDR3 has 14 residues. This CDR3 is CSVVTGSSYNEQFF.

This rearrangement joins TRBV6-1 to TRBJ2-5; TCRdb designates TRBD2, a call that cannot be tested without DNA. Germline V CDR1 and CDR2: MNHNS, SASEGT. This CDR3 comprises 16 residues. CDR3 residues: CASSELTSVYQETQYF.

The V and J genes are TRBV20-1 and TRBJ2-5; no DNA is available, so the TRBD1 call from TCRdb remains unchecked. CDR1 is DFQATT and CDR2 is SNEGSKA in the germline V gene (reference sequence). The CDR3 totals 15 residues. The CDR3 loop is CSARELAGGMETQYF.

The genes are TRBV3-1 and TRBJ2-7; the D call of TRBD2 rests on TCRdb alone, since no DNA is present to check it. The germline V gene has CDR1 LGHDT and CDR2 YNNKEL (reference sequence). The CDR3 is made up of 15 amino acids. This chain's CDR3 is CASSGGLAATYEQYF.

The V gene is TRBV20-1, the J gene TRBJ2-7. The CDR3 extends over 13 amino acids. Germline lookup yields CDR1 DFQATT and CDR2 SNEGSKA (reference sequence). The CDR3 region is CSARVGPSYEQYF.

J is TRBJ2-3 and V is TRBV4-1. Germline V gives CDR1 MGHRA, CDR2 YSYEKL. The CDR3 has 14 residues. The CDR3 spells CASSQDQRADTQYF.

The rearrangement links TRBV13 to TRBJ1-6. CDR3 length equals 15 residues. Germline V CDR1 and CDR2: PRHDT, FYEKMQ (reference sequence). This CDR3 is CASSQRGSYNSPLHF.

The V call is TRBV20-1, the J call TRBJ1-1; TCRdb's D gene call, TRBD1, goes unchecked for lack of DNA. Germline V CDR1 and CDR2: DFQATT, SNEGSKA (reference sequence). This CDR3 region has 13 residues. The CDR3 loop is CSAQRGSDTEAFF.

This chain connects TRBV9 to TRBJ1-1; TCRdb indicates TRBD1, and absent DNA this call remains unverified. This CDR3 is built from 17 residues. From germline, CDR1 is SGDLS and CDR2 YYNGEE. The CDR3 sequence: CASSVEERTGVNTEAFF. The whole variable domain, filled in from reference TRBV9 and TRBJ1-1, reads DSGVTQTPKHLITATGQRVTLRCSPRSGDLSVYWYQQSLDQGLQFLIQYYNGEERAKGNILERFSAQQFPDLHSELNLSSLELGDSALYFCASSVEERTGVNTEAFFGQGTRLTVV.

The genes are TRBV25-1 and TRBJ1-5; there is no DNA to check the TCRdb D call of TRBD1. The CDR3 sequence is 14 residues long. Looked up from germline, CDR1 is MGHDK and CDR2 is SYGVNS. The CDR3 sequence is CASSEGTHWQPQHF. Variable domain in full (rest from reference TRBV25-1 and TRBJ1-5): EADIYQTPRYLVIGTGKKITLECSQTMGHDKMYWYQQDPGMELHLIHYSYGVNSTEKGDLSSESTVSRIRTEHFPLTLESARPSHTSQYLCASSEGTHWQPQHFGDGTRLSIL.

CDR3 loop: CASSLGDTNYGYTF. V is TRBV7-2 and J is TRBJ1-2; TCRdb outputs TRBD1, but without DNA this stays unchecked. The CDR3 contains 14 residues. Germline V gene lookup returns CDR1 SGHTA and CDR2 FQGNSA. Together with reference TRBV7-2 and TRBJ1-2, the CDR3 gives the full variable domain: GAGVSQSPSNKVTEKGKDVELRCDPISGHTALYWYRQSLGQGLEFLIYFQGNSAPDKSGLPSDRFSAERTGGSVSTLTIQRTQQEDSAVYLCASSLGDTNYGYTFGSGTRLTVV.

The gene calls are TRBV25-1 and TRBJ1-2. This CDR3 is built from 15 residues. Germline V gene lookup returns CDR1 MGHDK and CDR2 SYGVNS. The CDR3 sequence is CASSDLTRGGYGYTF.

The chain combines TRBV12-3 or TRBV12-4 with TRBJ2-1; the TCRdb D gene call, TRBD1, has no DNA to confirm it. The CDR3 is 11 residues long. This CDR3 reads CASGSGNEQFF.

V gene TRBV6-6 combines with J gene TRBJ1-2; TCRdb proposes TRBD1, but this gene call is untestable without DNA. CDR3 length: 14 residues. Germline V CDR1 and CDR2: MNHNY, SVGAGI (reference sequence). This CDR3 reads CASSTPDPGDGYTF.

This chain connects TRBV20-1 to TRBJ1-2; TCRdb designates TRBD1, a call that cannot be tested without DNA. The germline CDR1 and CDR2 sequences are DFQATT and SNEGSKA (reference sequence). CDR3 size: 14 residues. This CDR3 is CSAWPSTAEGGYTF.

The chain combines TRBV5-6 with TRBJ2-5; absent DNA, TCRdb's TRBD1 call cannot be checked. Germline CDR1 is SGHDT and CDR2 is YYEEEE. The CDR3 runs to 16 residues. The CDR3 region is CASSSWGLTGLETQYF.

CDR3 residues: CSAPGAAGAYNEQFF. V usage is TRBV29-1 and J usage is TRBJ2-1; the D call of TRBD2 rests on TCRdb alone, since no DNA is present to check it. This CDR3 contains 15 residues. Germline CDR1 is SQVTM and CDR2 is ANQGSEA.